One sample yielded the 3 T cell receptor beta chains listed below, sequenced in a study of T cells in Graves' hyperthyroidism and ophthalmopathy. Researchers took RNA transcripts and amplified the TCR beta CDR3 regions from them. When the TCR CDR3 underwent first-round RT-PCR, the HTBI primer set was used. TCRdb independently ran MiXCR on the multiplex PCR reads; one entry per CDR3 protein. The sample includes a few hundred thousand distinct CDR3 sequences, approximately 48% of them seen just once. The sample comprised peripheral blood or thyroid tissue (not recorded which). Source of these receptors: an adult woman with Graves' disease, either hyperthyroidism or ophthalmopathy (not recorded which).

This clonotype has a handful of counts. V and J are TRBV4-3 and TRBJ2-3; D call uncertain. CDR3 length equals 15 residues. V was clipped by 2 bases and J by 6 bases, with 15 bases between them. CDR1 is LGHNA and CDR2 is YSLEER in the germline V gene. CDR3 nucleotide sequence: TGCGCCAGCAGCCAACTGGGCCGACTTATCGATACGCAGTATTTT. Translating gives CASSQLGRLIDTQYF.

This chain joins TRBV11-2 and TRBJ2-7; unclear D gene. The CDR3 length is 12 residues. CDR1 is SGHAT and CDR2 is FQNNGV in the germline V gene. Deletions cut 7 bases from V and 3 bases from J, with 10 bases between. Here the CDR3 reads CASTDTHYEQYF. The CDR3 DNA reads TGTGCCAGCACTGACACTCACTACGAGCAGTACTTC.

This clonotype was seen a few times. This chain joins TRBV29-1 and TRBJ2-7; no clear D gene. CDR3 length equals 15 residues. CDR1 and CDR2 (germline): SQVTM, ANQGSEA. Trimming took 0 bases from V and 0 from J, leaving 12 bases between them. The CDR3 DNA follows: TGCAGCGTTGAAGAAGGACGGCCTTCCTCCTACGAGCAGTACTTC. Protein product: CSVEEGRPSSYEQYF.